Detailed here is one T cell receptor (beta chain). The antigen this receptor binds is unknown. No much larger clone is present one base from it, and per-base qualities are unavailable. Peripheral blood CD8+ and CD4+ T cells from healthy donors, Susac syndrome patients and multiple sclerosis patients were profiled by high-throughput TCR beta sequencing. The healthy donors served as controls matched for age and sex. CD8+ TEMRA cells were enriched by FACS, while bulk CD8+ and CD4+ T cells were purified by magnetic negative isolation. Blood was drawn into EDTA tubes, processed within 24 hours, and PBMCs were isolated by density gradient centrifugation. PBMCs destined for TCR sequencing were cryopreserved in liquid nitrogen and later thawed in a 37 °C water bath. A purity of at least 90% was achieved for sorted or isolated CD4+, CD8+ and CD8+ TEMRA cells. The sample comes from a study of CD8 T cells in Susac syndrome (dated by TCRdb to between 2019 and 2020). Notes on the research overall: The study used repertoire sequencing to test whether antigen drove CD8+ T cell activation and differentiation in Susac syndrome.

On the study overall, not on this receptor specifically: The number of individuals in the TCR sequencing and HLA analysis was recognized as being relatively small.

RNA was extracted with the RNeasy kit and roughly 0.45 to 1 ug was reverse transcribed using random hexamers. The immunoSEQ multiplex PCR assay, which covers 54 Vbeta and 13 Jbeta segments, was used to amplify TCR beta CDR3 regions. PCR amplification bias was corrected using a synthetic template baseline for primer optimization and computational correction. The study's own analysis went as follows. Reads were annotated to V, D and J genes according to IMGT and were analyzed with immunoSEQ Analyzer, with only productive sequences retained. To calculate clonality, Shannon entropy was normalized by log2 of the number of productive unique sequences and then subtracted from one. For each patient and control, public and private clones were evaluated among the 100 most prevalent clones. A clone was defined as Susac-specific if it was absent from the healthy and MS cohorts, from more than 850 published viral clones and from other ImmuneACCESS disease sequences. The public reads were reanalyzed by TCRdb: fastp trimming at Q25, MiXCR alignment, in-frame beta chains only. One record per CDR3 amino acid sequence lists the most common genes and DNA. These V and J calls are TCRdb output, not the study's own analysis. The sample data list about 190,000 distinct CDR3 sequences, and 85% to 95% of these were observed just once. Clones ranked in the top ten supply approximately 0.1% of the sample.

The clonotype was recovered from a human donor in good health. Specimen: CD4+ T cells from PBMCs.

The sequenced DNA is TGCAGTGTAACGGGCCAAGGGTTCTACGAGCAGTACGTC. Its product reads: CSVTGQGFYEQYV. The chain is made from TRBV20-1 and TRBJ2-7, with the D gene uncertain. From cysteine to valine, the CDR3 is 13 amino acids long. CDR3 DNA only is kept here, 39 bases in frame from base 1. V drops 7 bases and J drops 3 bases, leaving 16 bases in between. CDR1 DFQATT and CDR2 SNEGSKA are derived from the germline V gene (reference sequence).